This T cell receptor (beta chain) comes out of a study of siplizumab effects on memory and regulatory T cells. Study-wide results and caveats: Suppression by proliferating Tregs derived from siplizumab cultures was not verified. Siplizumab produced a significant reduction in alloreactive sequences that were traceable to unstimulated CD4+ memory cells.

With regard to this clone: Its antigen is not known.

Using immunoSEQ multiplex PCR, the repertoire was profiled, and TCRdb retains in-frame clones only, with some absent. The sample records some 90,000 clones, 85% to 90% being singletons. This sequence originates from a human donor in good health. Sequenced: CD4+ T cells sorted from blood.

Written as DNA, the CDR3 is TGTGCCAGCAGCTTCCAGGGGTTTCAGCCCCAGCATTTT. Translated: CASSFQGFQPQHF. The V and J genes are TRBV7-8 and TRBJ1-5; the D gene is possibly TRBD1 (6 bases). Germline lookup yields CDR1 SGHVS and CDR2 FQNEAQ. The CDR3 contains 13 residues. Trimming pared 3 bases from V and 6 bases from J, leaving 9 bases between.